This T cell receptor beta chain was retrieved from a study of blood T cells in healthy people across ages. General study results and limits: Long-lived donors carried more naive CD4+ cells and greater diversity than aged donors.

V trimming: 4 bases; J trimming: 5 bases; junction bases outside the gene matches: 10. Germline V gene data show CDR1 as SNHLY and CDR2 as FYNNEI. The CDR3 covers 15 residues. This clonotype was seen only a few times. Antigen specificity is unknown. Then a second PCR, running roughly 7 to 11 cycles, was carried out with a sample-barcoded 5' primer and a J-beta primer mix. Using its own MiXCR run on the 5' RACE reads, TCRdb lists one record per CDR3 protein. This table has around 970,000 distinct CDR3 sequences, just over 50% appearing once. The chain links TRBV2 to TRBJ2-5; 7 positions agree with TRBD2. Sequenced: blood. This clonotype was obtained from a woman aged 60-70 years in good health. CDR3 in DNA: TGTGCCAGCAGTGTATCTGGCGGGAGCTTGGAGACCCAGTACTTC. It codes for CASSVSGGSLETQYF.